This TCR beta chain was captured in a study of T cell repertoires in cytomegalovirus infection. Across the whole study: Evidence of both CMV infection and a matching HLA type came from public TCR beta signatures. The study, taken as a whole, reports: Ex vivo responses were dominated by HLA-C-restricted CMV-specific TCR beta clonotypes. Accumulated public TCR beta family frequency recognized individuals carrying CMV together with the relevant HLA.

V dropped 6 bases and J dropped 5; count of bases not matched to a gene: 8. CDR3 length: 14 residues. Germline CDR1 and CDR2: MNHNS and SASEGT. This clonotype was seen more than once but under ten times. Its antigen is not known. MiXCR, applied by TCRdb to the reads, yields one record per CDR3 protein. The table lists fewer than 200,000 distinct CDR3 sequences, nearly 9.5% of them singletons. The chain has TRBV6-1 and TRBJ2-5; 8 positions agree with TRBD1. The sequencing input was PBMCs. The TCR originated in a human donor in good health (CMV status not recorded). Some clones in this sample may be carry-over from other donors' samples. Here the CDR3 reads CASSQDRGRETQYF. The CDR3 coding sequence is TGTGCCAGCAGCCAAGACAGGGGACGGGAGACCCAGTACTTC.